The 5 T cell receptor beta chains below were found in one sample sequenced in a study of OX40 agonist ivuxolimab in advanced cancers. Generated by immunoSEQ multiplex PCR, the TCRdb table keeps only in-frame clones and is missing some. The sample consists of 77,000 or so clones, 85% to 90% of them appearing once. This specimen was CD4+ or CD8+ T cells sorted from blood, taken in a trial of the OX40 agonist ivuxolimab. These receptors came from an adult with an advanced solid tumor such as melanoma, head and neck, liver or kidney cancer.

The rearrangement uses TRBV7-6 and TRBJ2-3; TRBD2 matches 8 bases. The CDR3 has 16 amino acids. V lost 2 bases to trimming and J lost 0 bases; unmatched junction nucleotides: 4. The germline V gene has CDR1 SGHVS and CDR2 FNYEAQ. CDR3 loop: CASSLSGGPSTDTQYF. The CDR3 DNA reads TGTGCCAGCAGCTTAAGCGGGGGTCCCAGCACAGATACGCAGTATTTT.

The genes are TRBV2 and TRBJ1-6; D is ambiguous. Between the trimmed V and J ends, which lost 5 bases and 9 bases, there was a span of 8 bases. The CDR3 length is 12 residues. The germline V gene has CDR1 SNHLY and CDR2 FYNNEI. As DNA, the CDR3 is TGTGCCAGCAGTCTGACGGGTTCACCCCTCCACTTT. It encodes CASSLTGSPLHF.

In nucleotides, the CDR3 is TGCGCCAGCAGCCAAAATCCTCCCGGAAACACCATATATTTT. Protein sequence: CASSQNPPGNTIYF. V and J are TRBV4-1 and TRBJ1-3; no definite D call. Germline CDR1 reads MGHRA; CDR2 reads YSYEKL. The CDR3 has 14 amino acids. V lost 2 bases and J lost 4, with 9 bases in between.

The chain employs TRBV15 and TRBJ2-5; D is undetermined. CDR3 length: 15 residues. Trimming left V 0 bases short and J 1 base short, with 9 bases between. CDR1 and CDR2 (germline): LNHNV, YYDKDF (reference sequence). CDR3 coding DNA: TGTGCCACCAGCAGAGATGGGAAGTTCCAAGAGACCCAGTACTTC. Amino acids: CATSRDGKFQETQYF.

Here the CDR3 DNA reads TGTGCCAGCTCAACCGGGACAACTGGAAACACCATATATTTT. Translating it yields CASSTGTTGNTIYF. This chain links TRBV18 with TRBJ1-3; the D gene is possibly TRBD1 (6 bases). The V gene lost 5 bases and the J gene lost 2 bases, with 10 bases spanning the gap. CDR3 length: 14 amino acids. The germline V gene has CDR1 KGHSH and CDR2 LQKENI.